The next 25 T cell receptor beta chains were all read from a single sample in a study of blood T cells in healthy people across ages. The second PCR ran roughly 7 to 12 cycles with a sample-barcoded 5' primer and J-beta primers. TCRdb processed the 5' RACE reads anew with MiXCR; each CDR3 protein has one entry. There are over 1,500,000 distinct CDR3 sequences in the sample; around half occur only once, and approximately 2% lies in the top ten. Sequencing was done on a sample of blood. These receptor sequences come from a woman in her thirties or forties in good health.

V is TRBV6-7 and J is TRBJ2-1, with 8 bases that match TRBD2. TRBV6-7 is flagged as an ORF with uncertain function. The CDR3 totals 16 residues. V was pared by 6 bases and J by 4 bases, with 11 bases of the junction left unmatched. The CDR3 protein is CASSHGAGGLYNEQFF. Here the CDR3 DNA reads TGTGCCAGCAGCCACGGGGCGGGGGGCCTTTACAATGAGCAGTTCTTC.

This clonotype was detected ten times or more. The genes are TRBV4-2 and TRBJ2-5; weak D call: TRBD1 (6 bases). The CDR3 covers 15 residues. Per germline, CDR1 LGHNA and CDR2 YNFKEQ. The V end was cut by 0 bases, the J end by 4 bases, with 12 bases between. DNA for the CDR3: TGTGCCAGCAGCCAAGAAATGGACAGAGTAGAGACCCAGTACTTC. It specifies CASSQEMDRVETQYF.

Notes on this clonotype: Sequence at one end of the junction differs from germline and may be a read error. The J gene is TRBJ2-1, the V gene TRBV7-7; D may correspond to TRBD1 or TRBD2 (5 bases each). The V gene's germline CDR1 is SSHAT and CDR2 FNYEAQ (reference sequence). This CDR3 comprises 15 residues. The chain's CDR3 is CASSLELGDYNEQFF. The CDR3 bases are TGTGCTAGCAGCTTAGAATTGGGGGACTACAATGAGCAGTTCTTC.

The chain links TRBV7-2 to TRBJ2-1; D uncertain. The CDR3 is made up of 13 amino acids. V lost 5 bases, J lost 2 bases, and 7 bases lay in between. Looked up from germline, CDR1 is SGHTA and CDR2 is FQGNSA. The CDR3 reads CASSQEPYNEQFF. The CDR3 DNA is TGTGCCAGCAGCCAGGAACCCTACAATGAGCAGTTCTTC.

This clonotype appeared a few times. The chain recombines TRBV12-3 or TRBV12-4 with TRBJ2-3; D possibly corresponds to TRBD1 (6 bases). The V and J ends lost 5 bases and 8 bases respectively, with 17 bases between them. This CDR3 spans 14 amino acids. CDR3 residues: CASSPTLQGGTQYF. The CDR3 region has the DNA TGTGCCAGCAGTCCAACGCTACAGGGCGGTACGCAGTATTTT.

This clonotype showed up just a few times. The rearrangement uses TRBV7-2 and TRBJ2-5, with D unresolved. This CDR3 spans 15 amino acids. Germline V gene lookup returns CDR1 SGHTA and CDR2 FQGNSA. V dropped 0 bases and J dropped 5 bases, with 13 bases sitting between them. The CDR3: CASSLARSERETQYF. In DNA, the CDR3 is TGTGCCAGCAGCTTAGCGCGATCCGAAAGGGAGACCCAGTACTTC.

V gene TRBV4-2 combines with J gene TRBJ2-4, with unresolved D. V was clipped by 1 base and J by 0 bases, with 10 bases between them. Germline CDR1 reads LGHNA; CDR2 reads YNFKEQ. The CDR3 is 16 amino acids. The CDR3 region is CASSQGNSLAKNIQYF. The CDR3 region has the DNA TGTGCCAGCAGCCAAGGCAATTCGTTAGCCAAAAACATTCAGTACTTC.

This chain uses TRBV7-2 with TRBJ2-7, with 9 bases fitting TRBD2. The tail of the sequence fits TRBJ2-5 better, so the J call may be wrong. CDR1 is SGHTA, CDR2 FQGNSA, per germline. This CDR3 spans 15 amino acids. CDR3 loop: CASTLSAGGAKTQYF. The CDR3 region has the DNA TGTGCCAGCACCCTTAGCGCGGGGGGGGCTAAGACCCAGTACTTC.

In this sample, this clonotype turned up once. This chain connects TRBV4-2 to TRBJ1-6; TRBD1 matches 10 bases. The germline V gene encodes CDR1 LGHNA and CDR2 YNFKEQ. V gave up 2 bases and J gave up 10 bases; unmatched junction bases: 5. The CDR3 covers 15 residues. The CDR3 sequence is CASSQWTGGESPLHF. As DNA, the CDR3 is TGTGCCAGCAGCCAATGGACAGGGGGGGAGTCACCCCTCCACTTT.

This rearrangement joins TRBV20-1 to TRBJ1-6; 9 nucleotides agree with TRBD1. CDR3 length: 15 amino acids. Germline-derived CDR1 and CDR2 are DFQATT and SNEGSKA (reference sequence). With V trimmed by 2 bases and J by 6 bases, 5 bases remained unmatched. CDR3: CSARTGGSGNSPLHF. The DNA for the CDR3 is TGCAGTGCTAGAACAGGGGGCTCCGGTAATTCACCCCTCCACTTT.

The chain links TRBV5-1 to TRBJ2-7; 7 bases align to TRBD1. The CDR3 covers 16 residues. CDR1 is SGHRS, CDR2 YFSETQ, per germline. The J segment lost 0 bases and the V segment lost 6 bases, leaving 12 bases of the junction unmatched. CDR3 coding DNA: TGCGCCAGCAAGTCACCTTCCCGGGACAGCTCCTACGAGCAGTACTTC. Translated: CASKSPSRDSSYEQYF.

About this clonotype: One end of the junction does not line up with germline, which may come from a read error. V usage is TRBV7-7 and J usage is TRBJ2-7; TRBD1 aligns across 9 bases. Germline CDR1 SSHAT, CDR2 FNYEAQ (reference sequence). The CDR3 runs 16 residues. The CDR3 coding sequence is TGTGCTAGCAGCCCTCTCACAGGGGGCACGTCCAATGAGCAGTACTTC. It yields the protein CASSPLTGGTSNEQYF. Filled out from reference TRBV7-7 and TRBJ2-7, the complete variable domain reads GAGVSQSPRYKVTKRGQDVTLRCDPISSHATLYWYQQALGQGPEFLTYFNYEAQPDKSGLPSDRFSAERPEGSISTLTIQRTEQRDSAMYRCASSPLTGGTSNEQYFGPGTRLTVT.

The rearrangement joins TRBV7-2 to TRBJ2-5, with 7 bases identical to TRBD2. Germline V lookup: CDR1 SGHTA, CDR2 FQGNSA. The CDR3 runs 14 residues. Germline trimming cut 2 bases from V and 4 bases from J; bases unmatched to any gene: 4. CDR3 DNA: TGTGCCAGCAGCTTAACCAGCGGGGTAGAGACCCAGTACTTC. Protein product: CASSLTSGVETQYF.

The rearrangement links TRBV7-9 to TRBJ2-7; TRBD2 might be the D (5 bases). The CDR3 extends over 14 amino acids. V shed 5 bases and J shed 2 bases, with 13 bases lying between them. Germline V gene sequence: CDR1 SEHNR, CDR2 FQNEAQ (reference sequence). DNA for the CDR3: TGTGCCAGCAGCCCCTGGACTTCACCCTACGAGCAGTACTTC. This translates into CASSPWTSPYEQYF.

This clonotype was seen a few times. The chain recombines TRBV24-1 with TRBJ2-3, with no clear D. V gave up 3 bases and J gave up 0 bases, with 12 bases separating them. Germline V gene lookup returns CDR1 KGHDR and CDR2 SFDVKD. CDR3 size: 16 residues. The DNA of the CDR3 is TGTGCCACCAGTGATCCGAAAGCGATTAGCACAGATACGCAGTATTTT. It encodes CATSDPKAISTDTQYF.

The chain has TRBV6-1 and TRBJ1-1; 9 bases are shared with TRBD1. Losses at the gene ends were 3 bases for V and 4 bases for J; bases not matched to a gene: 6. The length of the CDR3 is 15 residues. The germline V gene has CDR1 MNHNS and CDR2 SASEGT. CDR3 loop: CASSEHRGRSTEAFF. The CDR3 DNA reads as TGTGCCAGCAGTGAGCACAGGGGGCGAAGCACTGAAGCTTTCTTT.

The rearrangement links TRBV20-1 to TRBJ1-5, with D tentatively TRBD1 (5 bases). V gave up 0 bases and J gave up 7 bases, with 19 bases separating them. In germline, CDR1 is DFQATT, CDR2 SNEGSKA (reference sequence). The CDR3 extends over 16 amino acids. The CDR3 DNA sequence: TGCAGTGCTAGAGATTTAAGGGGTTTGGTATGGCAGCCCCAGCATTTT. It yields the protein CSARDLRGLVWQPQHF.

The chain employs TRBV20-1 and TRBJ2-7, with TRBD2 identical over 15 bases. Germline assignment: CDR1 DFQATT and CDR2 SNEGSKA (reference sequence). Trimming at V came to 4 bases and at J to 7 bases, leaving 5 bases not matched to a gene. This CDR3 has 14 residues. For the CDR3, the DNA is TGCAGTGCTAAACAGGGACTAGCGGGGGGAGAGCAGTACTTC. It encodes CSAKQGLAGGEQYF.

The chain combines TRBV6-1 with TRBJ1-6, with a weak D call TRBD1 (5 bases). The CDR3 has 17 amino acids. Trimming took 6 bases from V and 0 from J, leaving 15 bases between them. Germline CDR1 and CDR2: MNHNS and SASEGT. CDR3 region: CASSLRQRSSYNSPLHF. In nucleotides, the CDR3 is TGTGCCAGCAGCCTACGACAGCGCAGCTCCTATAATTCACCCCTCCACTTT.

The chain couples TRBV20-1 to TRBJ1-1; no clear D. CDR3 length equals 13 residues. Germline V gene sequence: CDR1 DFQATT, CDR2 SNEGSKA (reference sequence). V lost 3 bases to trimming and J lost 2 bases, with 10 bases between them. CDR3 sequence: CSARTWENTEAFF. The DNA of the CDR3 is TGCAGTGCTAGGACCTGGGAAAACACTGAAGCTTTCTTT.

In its sample, this clonotype was seen a few times. The V call is TRBV5-1, the J call TRBJ2-7; 9 bases fit TRBD1. The CDR3 has 15 residues. Germline values: CDR1 SGHRS, CDR2 YFSETQ. V lost 3 bases to trimming and J lost 3 bases; unmatched junction nucleotides: 7. The CDR3 sequence is CASSYYRGPSYEQYF. The CDR3 DNA sequence: TGCGCCAGCAGCTATTACAGGGGGCCAAGCTACGAGCAGTACTTC.

This sequence joins TRBV9 and TRBJ2-1, with 9 nucleotides matching TRBD1. Germline-derived CDR1 and CDR2 are SGDLS and YYNGEE. Germline trimming cut 3 bases from V and 4 bases from J; bases unmatched to any gene: 5. The CDR3 is 15 residues long. For the CDR3, the DNA is TGTGCCAGCAGCGCCGGGACAGGGTATTACAATGAGCAGTTCTTC. This sequence encodes CASSAGTGYYNEQFF.

The genes are TRBV12-3 or TRBV12-4 and TRBJ1-5; a weak D match, TRBD1 (5 bases). V lost 7 bases and J lost 5, with 15 bases in between. The CDR3 has 14 residues. The CDR3 sequence is CASKIRQLDQPQHF. For the CDR3, the DNA is TGTGCCAGCAAAATAAGACAGCTTGATCAGCCCCAGCATTTT.

V is TRBV6-2 or TRBV6-3 and J is TRBJ2-2; a weak D match, TRBD1 (6 bases). Deletions cut 6 bases from V and 4 bases from J, with 15 bases between. Per germline, CDR1 MNHEY and CDR2 SVGEGT. This CDR3 is built from 15 residues. The CDR3 loop reads CASSSNRAITGELFF. The CDR3 bases are TGTGCCAGCAGCTCGAACAGGGCTATCACCGGGGAGCTGTTTTTT.

V and J are TRBV12-3 or TRBV12-4 and TRBJ1-2; 10 bases are shared with TRBD1. V dropped 5 bases and J dropped 0; count of bases not matched to a gene: 6. The CDR3 consists of 16 residues. The CDR3 DNA reads as TGTGCCAGCAGTCTAGGACAGGGGGACGCTAACTATGGCTACACCTTC. Its translation: CASSLGQGDANYGYTF.